The 3 T cell receptor beta chains in this list originate from one sample, sequenced in a study of blood T cell repertoires in COVID-19. Profiling relied on immunoSEQ multiplex PCR, and the TCRdb table lists in-frame clones only, not all of them. The sample contains about 90,000 clones, roughly 80% of which appear only once. Material for sequencing was peripheral blood. Receptors originate from a woman between 70 and 85 years old with active or convalescent COVID-19.

This clone was counted a single time. The V and J genes are TRBV5-1 and TRBJ1-4; tentatively, D is TRBD1 (6 bases). Germline V gives CDR1 SGHRS, CDR2 YFSETQ. V dropped 1 base and J dropped 8 bases, with 12 bases sitting between them. This CDR3 is 14 amino acids long. In DNA, the CDR3 is TGCGCCAGCAGCTTGCCCGGGGGGGCCGAAAAACTGTTTTTT. Translated, it gives CASSLPGGAEKLFF.

This rearrangement joins TRBV5-4 to TRBJ2-5; 15 positions agree with TRBD2. The germline V gene has CDR1 SGHNT and CDR2 YYREEE (reference sequence). The J segment lost 5 bases and the V segment lost 1 base, leaving 6 bases of the junction unmatched. The CDR3 loop spans 17 amino acids. The DNA for the CDR3 is TGTGCCAGCAGCTTGTGGAAAGGACTAGCGGGGGGGGAGACCCAGTACTTC. Protein sequence: CASSLWKGLAGGETQYF.

CDR3: CASSFSIDQPQHF. CDR3 coding DNA: TGTGCCAGCAGTTTCTCTATTGATCAGCCCCAGCATTTT. V gene TRBV6-2 or TRBV6-3 combines with J gene TRBJ1-5; no firm D call. The CDR3 is made up of 13 amino acids. Germline V gives CDR1 MNHEY, CDR2 SVGEGT. V was clipped by 4 bases and J by 5 bases, with 9 bases between them.